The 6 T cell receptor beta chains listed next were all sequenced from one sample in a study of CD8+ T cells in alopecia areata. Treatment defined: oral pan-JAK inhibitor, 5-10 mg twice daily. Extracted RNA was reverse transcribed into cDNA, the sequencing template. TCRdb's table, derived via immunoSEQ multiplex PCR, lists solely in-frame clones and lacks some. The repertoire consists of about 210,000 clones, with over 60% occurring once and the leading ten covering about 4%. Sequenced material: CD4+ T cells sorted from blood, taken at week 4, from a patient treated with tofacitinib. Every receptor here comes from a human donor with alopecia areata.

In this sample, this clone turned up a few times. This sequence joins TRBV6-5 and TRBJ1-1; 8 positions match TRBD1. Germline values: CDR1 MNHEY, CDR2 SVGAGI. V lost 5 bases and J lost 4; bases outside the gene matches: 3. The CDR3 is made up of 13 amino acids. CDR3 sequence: CASSRDRSTEAFF. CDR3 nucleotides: TGTGCCAGCAGTAGGGACAGGAGCACTGAAGCTTTCTTT.

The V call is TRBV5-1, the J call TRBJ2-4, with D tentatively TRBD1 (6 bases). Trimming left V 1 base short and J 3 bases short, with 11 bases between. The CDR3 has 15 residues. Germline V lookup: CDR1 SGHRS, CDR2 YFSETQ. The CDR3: CASSLPRDNKNIQYF. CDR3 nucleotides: TGCGCCAGCAGCTTGCCCCGGGACAACAAAAACATTCAGTACTTC.

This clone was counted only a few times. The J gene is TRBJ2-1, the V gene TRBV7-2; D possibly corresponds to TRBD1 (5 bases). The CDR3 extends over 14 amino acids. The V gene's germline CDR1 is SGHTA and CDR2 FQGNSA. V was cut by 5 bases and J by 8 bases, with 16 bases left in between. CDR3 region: CASSLGHAADEQFF. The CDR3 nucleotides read TGTGCCAGCAGCCTCGGACACGCCGCCGATGAGCAGTTCTTC.

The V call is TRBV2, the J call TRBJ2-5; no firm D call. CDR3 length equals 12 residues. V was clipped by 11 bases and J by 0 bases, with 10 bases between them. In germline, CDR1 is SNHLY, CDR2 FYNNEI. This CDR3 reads CAADADQETQYF. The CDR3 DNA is TGTGCCGCGGACGCGGACCAAGAGACCCAGTACTTC. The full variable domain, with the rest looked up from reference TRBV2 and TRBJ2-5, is EPEVTQTPSHQVTQMGQEVILRCVPISNHLYFYWYRQILGQKVEFLVSFYNNEISEKSEIFDDQFSVERPDGSNFTLKIRSTKLEDSAMYFCAADADQETQYFGPGTRLLVL.

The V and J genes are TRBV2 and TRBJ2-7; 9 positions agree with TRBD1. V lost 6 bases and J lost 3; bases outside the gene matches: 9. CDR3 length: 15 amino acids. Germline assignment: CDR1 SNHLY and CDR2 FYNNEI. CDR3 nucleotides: TGTGCCAGCAGGACCGGGACAGGGCTGCGCTACGAGCAGTACTTC. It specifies CASRTGTGLRYEQYF.

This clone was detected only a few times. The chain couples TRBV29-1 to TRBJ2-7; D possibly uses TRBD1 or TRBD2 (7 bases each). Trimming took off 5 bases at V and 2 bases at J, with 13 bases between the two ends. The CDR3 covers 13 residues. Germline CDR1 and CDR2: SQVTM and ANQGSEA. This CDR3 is CSVRQGGAYEQYF. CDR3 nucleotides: TGCAGCGTTCGCCAGGGGGGGGCCTACGAGCAGTACTTC.